What follows describes a single T cell receptor beta chain. Taking its sample share into account, this clonotype is medium-sized (0.01 to 0.1%). Its antigen has not been determined. It has no much larger one-base neighbor in the sample; base qualities were not kept. The study was a case-control design nested within a healthcare worker cohort in London, UK, with weekly nasopharyngeal swab PCR tests and blood sampling. Healthcare workers were recruited between 23 and 31 March 2020, during the week of the UK lockdown, and were followed weekly for up to about 16 weeks. Receptor libraries were prepared by 5' RACE. The sequencer listed for this sample is NextSeq 500. In the TCR library protocol, unique molecular identifiers were attached to individual cDNA molecules to correct for PCR bias and sequencing error. Both TCR alpha and beta chains were sequenced, and tight co-correlation was observed between alpha and beta sequence abundances in each sample. The authors' pipeline ran thus. Decombinator V4 was used to annotate the V gene, J gene and CDR3 of the TCR sequences. TCRs were defined as expanded if a significant change between any two time points was detected under a Poisson model with p below 0.0001. Abundances of TCRs were expressed as counts per million after normalisation to the total number of TCRs sequenced in each sample. TRAV1-2 paired with TRAJ12, TRAJ20 or TRAJ33 defined MAIT TCRs, while TRAV10 paired with TRAJ18 defined iNKT TCRs. VDJdb, accessed on 1 November 2021, was searched for TCRs annotated for CMV, EBV and SARS-CoV-2, and TCRs annotated for more than one antigen were excluded. The public reads were reanalyzed by TCRdb: fastp trimming at Q25, MiXCR alignment, in-frame beta chains only. Entries are consolidated by CDR3 protein sequence, retaining the most common genes and DNA. TCRdb, rather than the study authors, made the V and J calls. The sample table shows tens of thousands of distinct CDR3 sequences, and approximately 13% are seen once. Together, the top ten hold approximately 4.7% of the sample.

This record comes from a study of early T cells in non-severe SARS-CoV-2 infection (dated by TCRdb to the early 2020s). General notes on the study: Because TCR sequencing relied on bulk RNA taken from unsorted whole blood, pairing of alpha and beta chains was not possible.

What the authors observed across the whole study: VDJdb matching was skewed toward anti-spike CD8 responses, so virus-specific expansions were likely underestimated and private and CD4 specificities were missed.

The junction shows trimming of 8 bases on V and 2 bases on J, and the gene matches do not reach 6 bases of it. The germline V gene encodes CDR1 MNHEY and CDR2 SVGAGI. The CDR3 measures 14 amino acids from cysteine to phenylalanine. This entry keeps only the CDR3 DNA: 42 bases, framed from base 1. Sequencing used whole blood. The sequence was obtained from an adult who was a healthcare worker with PCR-confirmed SARS-CoV-2 infection or an uninfected control (not recorded which). Recombination joined TRBV6-5 with TRBJ2-3; TRBD2 matches 8 bases in the middle. The bases are TGTGCCAGCGGCAGCGGGGGTTCCACAGATACGCAGTATTTT. Translated, this is CASGSGGSTDTQYF.